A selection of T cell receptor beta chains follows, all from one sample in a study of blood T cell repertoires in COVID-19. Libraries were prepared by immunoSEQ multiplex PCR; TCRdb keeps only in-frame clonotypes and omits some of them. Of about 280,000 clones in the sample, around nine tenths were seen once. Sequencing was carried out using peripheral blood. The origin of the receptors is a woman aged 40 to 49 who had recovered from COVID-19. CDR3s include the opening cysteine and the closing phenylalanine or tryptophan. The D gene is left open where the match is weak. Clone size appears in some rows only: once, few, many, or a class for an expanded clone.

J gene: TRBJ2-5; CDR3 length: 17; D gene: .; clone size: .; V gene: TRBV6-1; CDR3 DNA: TGTGCCAGCAGTGCACTCCTAGGTGCGGGGCTGGTTGAGACCCAGTACTTC; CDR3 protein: CASSALLGAGLVETQYF
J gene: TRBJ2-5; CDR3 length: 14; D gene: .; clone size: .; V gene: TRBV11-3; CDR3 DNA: TGTGCCAGCAGCCCCCGGGACAAACAAGAGACCCAGTACTTC; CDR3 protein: CASSPRDKQETQYF
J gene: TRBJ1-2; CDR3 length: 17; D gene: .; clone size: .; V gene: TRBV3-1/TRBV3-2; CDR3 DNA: TGTGCCAGCCCTAAACCCACCCAGTTGACAGCTAACTATGGCTACACCTTC; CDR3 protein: CASPKPTQLTANYGYTF
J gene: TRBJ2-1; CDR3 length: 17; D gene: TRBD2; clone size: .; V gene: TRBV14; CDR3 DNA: TGTGCCAGCAGCCAGCGGTTGGCGGGAGGGCCTAACAATGAGCAGTTCTTC; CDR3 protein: CASSQRLAGGPNNEQFF
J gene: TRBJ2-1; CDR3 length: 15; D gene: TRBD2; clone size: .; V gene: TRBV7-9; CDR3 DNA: TGTGCCAGCAGCTTAAGGGGACTAGCGGGAAATGAGCAGTTCTTC; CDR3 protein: CASSLRGLAGNEQFF
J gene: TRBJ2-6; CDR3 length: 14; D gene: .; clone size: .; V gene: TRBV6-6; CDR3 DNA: TGTGCCAGCACCTGGAGGTCTGGGGCCAACGTCCTGACTTTC; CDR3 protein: CASTWRSGANVLTF
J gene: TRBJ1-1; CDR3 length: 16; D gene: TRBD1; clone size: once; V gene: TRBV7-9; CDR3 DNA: TGTGCCAGCAGCTTTGCTTTGACAGGGGTGAACACTGAAGCTTTCTTT; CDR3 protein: CASSFALTGVNTEAFF
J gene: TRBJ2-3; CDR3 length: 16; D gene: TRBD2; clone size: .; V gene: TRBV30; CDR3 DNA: TGTGCCTGGAGTGGCCAAAGACTAGCGTTGGCAGATACGCAGTATTTT; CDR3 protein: CAWSGQRLALADTQYF
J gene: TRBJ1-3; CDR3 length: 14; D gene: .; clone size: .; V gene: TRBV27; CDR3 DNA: TGTGCCAGCAGTTTCAACGGGGCTGGAAACACCATATATTTT; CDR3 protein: CASSFNGAGNTIYF
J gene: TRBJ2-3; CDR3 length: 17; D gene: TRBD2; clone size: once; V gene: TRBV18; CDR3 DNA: TGTGCCAGCTCACCAGGCGGACTAGCGGGACCGTTGGATACGCAGTATTTT; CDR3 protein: CASSPGGLAGPLDTQYF
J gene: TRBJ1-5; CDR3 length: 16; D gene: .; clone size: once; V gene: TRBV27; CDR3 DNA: TGTGCCAGCAGTGCATCCGGGGGGGGCGTCAGGCAGCCCCAGCATTTT; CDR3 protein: CASSASGGGVRQPQHF
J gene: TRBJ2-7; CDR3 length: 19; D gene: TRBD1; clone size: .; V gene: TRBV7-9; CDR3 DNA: TGTGCCAGCCCCCCCGACGGGACAGGCCCCTCTAGGAGCTCCTACGAGCAGTACTTC; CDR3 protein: CASPPDGTGPSRSSYEQYF
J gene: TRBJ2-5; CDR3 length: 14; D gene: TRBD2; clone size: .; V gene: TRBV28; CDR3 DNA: TGTGCCAGCAGTTCCCCCCGGGAGGCTGAGACCCAGTACTTC; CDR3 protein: CASSSPREAETQYF
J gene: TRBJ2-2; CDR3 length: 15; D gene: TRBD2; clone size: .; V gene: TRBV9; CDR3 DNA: TGTGCCAGCAGCGTCACAGCGGGAGTGACCGGGGAGCTGTTTTTT; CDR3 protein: CASSVTAGVTGELFF
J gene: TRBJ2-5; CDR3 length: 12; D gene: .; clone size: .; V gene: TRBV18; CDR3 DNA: TGTGCCAGCTCACTAGCCCAAGAGACCCAGTACTTC; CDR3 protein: CASSLAQETQYF
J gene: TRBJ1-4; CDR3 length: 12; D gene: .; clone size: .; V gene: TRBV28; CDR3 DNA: TGTGCCAGCAGACAGGGTGGAGAAAAACTGTTTTTT; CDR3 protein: CASRQGGEKLFF
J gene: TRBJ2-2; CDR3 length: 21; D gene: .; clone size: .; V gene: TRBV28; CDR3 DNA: TGTGCCAGCAGTTTAAGGGAGTTCCCAATCACAACTAACGCGAACACCGGGGAGCTGTTTTTT; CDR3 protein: CASSLREFPITTNANTGELFF
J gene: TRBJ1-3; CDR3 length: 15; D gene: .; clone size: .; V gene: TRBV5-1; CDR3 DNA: TGCGCCAGCAGCTTGGAGGCAGGCTCTGGAAACACCATATATTTT; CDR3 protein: CASSLEAGSGNTIYF
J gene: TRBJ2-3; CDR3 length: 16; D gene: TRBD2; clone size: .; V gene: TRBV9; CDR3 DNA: TGTGCCAGCAGCGCTACTAGCGGGAGAGGTACAGATACGCAGTATTTT; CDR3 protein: CASSATSGRGTDTQYF
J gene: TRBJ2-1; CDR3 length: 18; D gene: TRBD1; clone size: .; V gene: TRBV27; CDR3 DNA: TGTGCCAGCATCAAAGGGGGGACAGGGGTTAGCTCCTACAATGAGCAGTTCTTC; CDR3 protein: CASIKGGTGVSSYNEQFF
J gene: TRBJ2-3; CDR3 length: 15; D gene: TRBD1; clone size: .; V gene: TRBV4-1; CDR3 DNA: TGCGCCAGCAGCCACGGGACAGGGGGCACAGATACGCAGTATTTT; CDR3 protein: CASSHGTGGTDTQYF